The T cell receptor (beta chain) described here comes from a study of cytomegalovirus exposure and HLA in healthy donors. Details on this clone: Its target is unknown.

Study conclusions and caveats: Listed as cytomegalovirus-associated were 150 or so TCR beta chains. Analysis performed later showed TCR beta chains linked to HLA being more clonally expanded than equally common others. For presence/absence analyses, sequencing depth was assumed to be roughly uniform across donors. Later work associated roughly 15,000 TCR beta sequences with HLA alleles at 0.05 false discovery rate.

With 60 Vbeta and 13 Jbeta primers, the PCR was carried out. Libraries were prepared by immunoSEQ multiplex PCR; TCRdb keeps only in-frame clonotypes and omits some of them. The sample consists of about 110,000 clones, approximately 76% of them appearing once. The germline CDR1 and CDR2 sequences are SGHDN and FVKESK. V was cut by 4 bases and J by 2 bases, with 13 bases left in between. This CDR3 spans 15 amino acids. The sequenced material came from PBMCs. The chain couples TRBV14 to TRBJ2-3, with TRBD1 as a possible D gene (6 bases). This TCR derives from a man aged 18 to 35 in good health and CMV-seronegative. The CDR3 sequence: CASSLPGAYTDTQYF. The CDR3, as DNA: TGTGCCAGCAGCCTGCCAGGGGCCTACACAGATACGCAGTATTTT.